This T cell receptor beta chain was profiled in a study of identical twins. Findings and limits, study-wide: The abundant beta clonotypes from cord blood had fewer insertions, and memory repertoires had none of this.

CDR3 length: 15 residues. Trimming pared 4 bases from V and 2 bases from J, leaving 16 bases between. Per germline, CDR1 SGHRS and CDR2 YFSETQ. TCRdb itself ran the 5' RACE reads through MiXCR, one entry per CDR3 protein. This table holds under 1 million distinct CDR3 sequences, about 12% found once. A few counts support this clonotype. The antigen is not known. Everyone who donated was a healthy Caucasian. This sample also belongs to another study, concerning yellow fever vaccine responses in identical twins. That source reports: Vaccine-induced T cell responses in twins were reportedly observed to appear partly convergent, partly personalized.

Material: PBMCs. The rearrangement uses TRBV5-1 and TRBJ2-7; a possible D gene is TRBD2 (5 bases). The sequence was obtained from a young woman in good health. The chain's CDR3 is CASSITRAQPYEQYF. CDR3 bases: TGCGCCAGCAGCATAACTAGAGCACAGCCCTACGAGCAGTACTTC. Full variable domain (missing parts from reference TRBV5-1 and TRBJ2-7): KAGVTQTPRYLIKTRGQQVTLSCSPISGHRSVSWYQQTPGQGLQFLFEYFSETQRNKGNFPGRFSGRQFSNSRSEMNVSTLELGDSALYLCASSITRAQPYEQYFGPGTRLTVT.